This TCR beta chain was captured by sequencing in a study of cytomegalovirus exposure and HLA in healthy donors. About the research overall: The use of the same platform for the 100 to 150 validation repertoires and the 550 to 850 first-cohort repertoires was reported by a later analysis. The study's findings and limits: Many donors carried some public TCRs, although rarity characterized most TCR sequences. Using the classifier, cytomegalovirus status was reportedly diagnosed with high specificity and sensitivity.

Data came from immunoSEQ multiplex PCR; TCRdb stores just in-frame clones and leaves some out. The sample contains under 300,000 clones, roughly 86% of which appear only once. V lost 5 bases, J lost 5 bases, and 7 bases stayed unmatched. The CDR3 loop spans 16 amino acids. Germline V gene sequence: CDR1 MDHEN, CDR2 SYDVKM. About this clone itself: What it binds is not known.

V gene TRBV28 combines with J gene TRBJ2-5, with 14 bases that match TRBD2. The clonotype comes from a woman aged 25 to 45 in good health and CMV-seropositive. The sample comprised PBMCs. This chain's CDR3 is CASSTRLAGGPETQYF. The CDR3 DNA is TGTGCCAGCAGTACCCGACTAGCGGGAGGGCCGGAGACCCAGTACTTC.